This TCR gamma chain was observed in a study of gamma-delta chains in newborns, infants, children. TCRdb redid clone calling on the reads using CATT. The table lists roughly 2,500 gamma-chain clones, around a quarter of them singletons. V shed 5 bases and J 9 bases; nucleotides not matched to a gene: 1. CDR1 is EGSNGY and CDR2 is YDSYNSKV in the germline V gene. This CDR3 region has 9 residues. This clone is labeled as large. The V gene is TRGV2, the J gene TRGJ1 or TRGJ2. The sequence was obtained from a child who was a newborn, infant or young child, either healthy, febrile or measles-vaccinated (not recorded which). Source material: blood. The CDR3 loop is CATWGKKLF. In DNA form, the CDR3 reads TGTGCCACCTGGGGTAAGAAACTCTTT.